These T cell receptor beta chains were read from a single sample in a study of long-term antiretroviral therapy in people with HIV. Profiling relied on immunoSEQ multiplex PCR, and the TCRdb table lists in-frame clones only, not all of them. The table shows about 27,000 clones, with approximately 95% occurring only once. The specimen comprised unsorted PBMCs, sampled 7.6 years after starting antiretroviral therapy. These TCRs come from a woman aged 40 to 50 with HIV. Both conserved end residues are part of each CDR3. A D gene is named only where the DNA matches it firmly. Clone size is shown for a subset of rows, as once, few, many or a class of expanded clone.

CASSSTSGVTYF,TGTGCCAGCAGTTCAACTAGCGGGGTCACGTATTTT,TRBV27,.,TRBD2,TRBJ2-3
CASSLSGGLTEAFF,TGTGCCAGCAGCCTAAGCGGGGGGCTTACTGAAGCTTTCTTT,TRBV7-9,.,.,TRBJ1-1
CASSQETAPGANVLTF,TGCGCCAGCAGCCAAGAAACCGCACCTGGGGCCAACGTCCTGACTTTC,TRBV4-3,.,.,TRBJ2-6
CASRPDSASNSPLHF,TGTGCCAGCAGACCTGACTCCGCCTCTAATTCACCCCTCCACTTT,TRBV2,.,.,TRBJ1-6
CASSLSPRTDTQYF,TGTGCCAGCAGTTTATCCCCGAGGACAGATACGCAGTATTTT,TRBV27,.,.,TRBJ2-3
CASSEPQGGETQYF,TGTGCCAGCAGCGAGCCCCAGGGGGGAGAGACCCAGTACTTC,TRBV5-6,.,.,TRBJ2-5
CASSATQTGGNSPLHF,TGTGCCAGCAGTGCCACACAGACAGGGGGCAATTCACCCCTCCACTTT,TRBV25-1,.,TRBD1,TRBJ1-6
CASRSGTGGRDTQYF,TGTGCCAGCAGGTCCGGGACAGGGGGTAGGGATACGCAGTATTTT,TRBV6-1,.,TRBD1,TRBJ2-3
CASSPRGGADTQYF,TGCGCCAGCAGCCCTCGGGGGGGGGCAGATACGCAGTATTTT,TRBV5-1,.,TRBD2,TRBJ2-3
CAWSAVNEQFF,TGTGCCTGGAGCGCCGTCAATGAGCAGTTCTTC,TRBV30,.,.,TRBJ2-1
CASSRTGTWNAANYGYTF,TGTGCCAGCAGCCGGACCGGGACATGGAATGCCGCTAACTATGGCTACACCTTC,TRBV7-9,.,.,TRBJ1-2
CASSQYREDTQYF,TGTGCCAGCAGCCAGTACAGGGAAGATACGCAGTATTTT,TRBV11-3,.,.,TRBJ2-3
CASSLLGDLNTEAFF,TGTGCCAGCAGCTTGCTCGGGGATCTGAACACTGAAGCTTTCTTT,TRBV5-5,.,.,TRBJ1-1
CAWSVSTYNEQFF,TGTGCCTGGAGTGTTTCCACCTACAATGAGCAGTTCTTC,TRBV30,.,.,TRBJ2-1
CASSLGRGGAAGELFF,TGTGCCAGCAGCTTGGGGCGCGGGGGGGCCGCCGGGGAGCTGTTTTTT,TRBV5-5,once,TRBD2,TRBJ2-2
CASSYSGGANYGYTF,TGTGCCAGCAGTTACTCCGGGGGTGCTAACTATGGCTACACCTTC,TRBV6-6,.,.,TRBJ1-2
CATSRDPGGIDTQYF,TGTGCCACCAGCAGAGATCCGGGGGGCATAGATACGCAGTATTTT,TRBV15,.,.,TRBJ2-3
CASVWGQGEKLFF,TGTGCCAGCGTCTGGGGGCAGGGTGAAAAACTGTTTTTT,TRBV2,once,.,TRBJ1-4
CASSSPPGTEEKLFF,TGTGCCAGCAGCTCCCCTCCGGGGACGGAGGAAAAACTGTTTTTT,TRBV5-4,.,.,TRBJ1-4
CASTKTGEYGYTF,TGTGCCAGTACCAAAACAGGGGAGTATGGCTACACCTTC,TRBV19,once,TRBD1,TRBJ1-2
CASYDTMNTEAFF,TGCGCCAGCTATGACACAATGAACACTGAAGCTTTCTTT,TRBV10-2,.,.,TRBJ1-1
CASSTSGSLSGNTIYF,TGTGCCAGCAGTACCTCCGGTAGTCTCTCTGGAAACACCATATATTTT,TRBV6-6,.,.,TRBJ1-3
CASSSNNEKLFF,TGCGCCAGCAGCTCCAATAATGAAAAACTGTTTTTT,TRBV5-1,once,.,TRBJ1-4
CASRGRSGNTEAFF,TGTGCCAGCAGGGGGCGTTCGGGGAACACTGAAGCTTTCTTT,TRBV2,.,.,TRBJ1-1
CASSYYQGHQPQHF,TGTGCCAGCAGTTACTACCAGGGGCATCAGCCCCAGCATTTT,TRBV6-5,.,.,TRBJ1-5
CASSRGGPNTEAFF,TGTGCCAGCAGCCGGGGGGGACCGAACACTGAAGCTTTCTTT,TRBV11-2,.,.,TRBJ1-1
CASSPRPGSYEQYF,TGTGCCAGCAGCCCTCGCCCGGGGTCCTACGAGCAGTACTTC,TRBV7-2,.,.,TRBJ2-7
CASSGGLAGRITDTQYF,TGCGCCAGCAGCGGGGGACTAGCCGGAAGAATCACAGATACGCAGTATTTT,TRBV5-1,.,TRBD2,TRBJ2-3
CASRFLYRGLSGANVLTF,TGTGCAAGTCGCTTCCTATACAGGGGGCTATCTGGGGCCAACGTCCTGACTTTC,TRBV12-2,.,.,TRBJ2-6
CASGVGGTTGELFF,TGTGCTAGTGGGGTTGGGGGAACCACCGGGGAGCTGTTTTTT,TRBV12-5,.,.,TRBJ2-2
CASTSSRTGNVGYTF,TGTGCCAGCACGTCATCTCGGACAGGGAATGTTGGCTACACCTTC,TRBV2,.,TRBD1,TRBJ1-2
CASSEVGGRARSYGYTF,TGTGCCAGCAGTGAAGTGGGGGGCAGGGCAAGGAGCTATGGCTACACCTTC,TRBV6-1,.,.,TRBJ1-2
CASSVGQGVQLSGYTF,TGTGCCAGCAGTGTCGGACAGGGGGTCCAGCTGAGCGGCTACACCTTC,TRBV2,.,TRBD1,TRBJ1-2
CASGLGTGKGNTIYF,TGTGCCAGCGGACTCGGGACAGGGAAAGGAAACACCATATATTTT,TRBV6-6,.,TRBD1,TRBJ1-3
CASSLLIGTGLVNEQYF,TGTGCCAGCAGCTTATTGATCGGGACAGGGCTCGTCAACGAGCAGTACTTC,TRBV7-8,.,TRBD1,TRBJ2-7
CASGETYYGYTF,TGTGCTAGTGGGGAGACTTACTATGGCTACACCTTC,TRBV12-5,.,.,TRBJ1-2
CASSETGENNETQYF,TGTGCCAGCAGTGAAACGGGGGAGAACAACGAGACCCAGTACTTC,TRBV2,.,.,TRBJ2-5
CASSQADGSGGYNYGYTF,TGTGCCAGCAGCCAAGCCGATGGGTCGGGGGGTTATAACTATGGCTACACCTTC,TRBV7-9,once,.,TRBJ1-2
CASQGRRDGGYTF,TGTGCCAGCCAGGGGCGTCGGGATGGTGGCTACACCTTC,TRBV6-4,.,.,TRBJ1-2
CASRVPGLGPAGELFF,TGTGCCAGCAGAGTTCCGGGACTGGGGCCGGCCGGGGAGCTGTTTTTT,TRBV11-2,.,.,TRBJ2-2
CASSPVGTYNSPLHF,TGTGCCAGCTCACCCGTCGGGACCTATAATTCACCCCTCCACTTT,TRBV18,few,.,TRBJ1-6
CASSQEPGTVVWGLFF,TGCGCCAGCAGCCAAGAACCCGGGACGGTCGTGTGGGGACTGTTTTTT,TRBV4-1,once,.,TRBJ1-4
CSGTRTGVKGTEAFF,TGCAGCGGGACCCGGACGGGGGTTAAGGGCACTGAAGCTTTCTTT,TRBV29-1,.,.,TRBJ1-1
CATHTTGRGGNQPQHF,TGTGCCACACACACGACAGGGCGGGGAGGCAATCAGCCCCAGCATTTT,TRBV19,.,TRBD1,TRBJ1-5
CAWSGGSTGGFSGNQPQHF,TGTGCCTGGAGTGGGGGTTCGACAGGGGGCTTCTCGGGCAATCAGCCCCAGCATTTT,TRBV30,.,TRBD1,TRBJ1-5
CASAQGQGVGYGYTF,TGTGCCAGCGCTCAGGGGCAGGGGGTGGGCTATGGCTACACCTTC,TRBV9,.,TRBD1,TRBJ1-2
CASSGTYEQYF,TGCGCCAGCAGTGGCACCTACGAGCAGTACTTC,TRBV10-1,.,.,TRBJ2-7
CSATPRDTEAFF,TGCAGCGCCACACCCAGGGACACTGAAGCTTTCTTT,TRBV29-1,.,.,TRBJ1-1
CASSLNREETQYF,TGCGCCAGCAGCTTGAACAGGGAAGAGACCCAGTACTTC,TRBV5-1,.,.,TRBJ2-5
CASSLPEQGNEKLFF,TGCGCCAGCAGCTTGCCGGAACAGGGGAATGAAAAACTGTTTTTT,TRBV5-1,.,TRBD1,TRBJ1-4
CASSFFGSVRYNEQFF,TGTGCCAGCAGCTTTTTCGGATCGGTTCGCTACAATGAGCAGTTCTTC,TRBV5-6,.,.,TRBJ2-1
CSVERGGDEQYF,TGCAGCGTAGAACGGGGGGGCGACGAGCAGTACTTC,TRBV29-1,.,TRBD2,TRBJ2-7
CATSQPNYEQYF,TGCGCCACCTCACAGCCGAACTACGAGCAGTACTTC,TRBV10-1,.,.,TRBJ2-7
CASSNRRRGGSYNEQFF,TGTGCCAGCAGCAACCGGCGACGGGGAGGTTCCTACAATGAGCAGTTCTTC,TRBV5-6,.,.,TRBJ2-1